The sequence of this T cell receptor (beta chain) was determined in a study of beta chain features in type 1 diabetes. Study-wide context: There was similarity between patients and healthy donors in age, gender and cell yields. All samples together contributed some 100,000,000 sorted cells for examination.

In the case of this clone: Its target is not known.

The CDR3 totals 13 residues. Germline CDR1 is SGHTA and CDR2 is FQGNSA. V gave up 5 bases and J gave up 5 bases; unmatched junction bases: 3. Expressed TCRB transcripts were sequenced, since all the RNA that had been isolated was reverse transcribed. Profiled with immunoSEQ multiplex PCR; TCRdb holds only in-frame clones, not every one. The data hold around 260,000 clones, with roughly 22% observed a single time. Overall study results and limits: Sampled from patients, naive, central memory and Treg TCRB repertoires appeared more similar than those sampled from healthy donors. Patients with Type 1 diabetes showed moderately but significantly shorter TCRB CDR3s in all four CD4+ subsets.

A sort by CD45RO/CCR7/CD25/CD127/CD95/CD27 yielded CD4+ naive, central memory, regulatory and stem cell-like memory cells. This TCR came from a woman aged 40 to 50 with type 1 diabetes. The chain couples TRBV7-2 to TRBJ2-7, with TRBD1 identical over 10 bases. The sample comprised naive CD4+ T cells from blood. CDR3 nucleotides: TGTGCCAGCAGCAGACAGGGGGCGGACGAGCAGTACTTC. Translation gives CASSRQGADEQYF.